The present T cell receptor (beta chain) was sequenced within a study of technical replicates of blood from a handful of donors. Germline V gives CDR1 SGHTA, CDR2 FQGTGA. The CDR3 spans 14 residues. V was clipped by 1 base and J by 6 bases, with 13 bases between them. Profiled with immunoSEQ multiplex PCR; TCRdb holds only in-frame clones, not every one. In the table there are roughly 8,000 clones, roughly 90% of which are singletons. The sample taken for sequencing was PBMCs. This TCR was sampled from a human donor in good health. The rearrangement joins TRBV7-3 to TRBJ2-7; D may be TRBD1 (6 bases). The DNA of the CDR3 is TGTGCCAGCAGCTTAAACCCAGGGGTGGGCGAGCAGTACTTC. Translated: CASSLNPGVGEQYF.